The T cell receptor (beta chain) under discussion was sequenced for a study of identifying expanded T cells in peripheral blood. Study results and caveats: Over around two and four weeks, about 15 and 19 clones changed, versus roughly 1.1 between replicates. Two-week clone count variance significantly increased as total template count grew.

Collection occurred without any documented infections or immune events in donors. On this clone: Its antigen is undetermined.

Sequenced by immunoSEQ multiplex PCR; TCRdb stores in-frame clones only, minus some. The sample holds about 130,000 clones, less than 90% seen once. The sample comprised blood. This TCR derives from a person aged 18 to 75 in good health.

CDR3 protein: CASSWVGAEGTDTQYF. The CDR3 DNA reads TGCGCCAGCAGCTGGGTAGGGGCGGAGGGCACAGATACGCAGTATTTT. The chain recombines TRBV5-1 with TRBJ2-3; D is perhaps TRBD1 or TRBD2 (5 bases each). Germline V gene sequence: CDR1 SGHRS, CDR2 YFSETQ. The ends were cut back, 3 bases at V and 1 base at J, with 15 bases in the middle. The CDR3 runs 16 residues.